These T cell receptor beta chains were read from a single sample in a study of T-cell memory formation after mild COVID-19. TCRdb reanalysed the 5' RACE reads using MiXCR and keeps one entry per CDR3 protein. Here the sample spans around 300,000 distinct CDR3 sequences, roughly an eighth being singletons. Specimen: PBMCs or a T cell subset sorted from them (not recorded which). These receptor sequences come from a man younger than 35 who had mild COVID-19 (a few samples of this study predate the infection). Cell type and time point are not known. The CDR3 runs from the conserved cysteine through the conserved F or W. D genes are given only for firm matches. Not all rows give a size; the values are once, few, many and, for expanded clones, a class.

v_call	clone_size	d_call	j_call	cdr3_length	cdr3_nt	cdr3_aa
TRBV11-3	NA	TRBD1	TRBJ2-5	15	TGTGCCAGCAGCTCCGGGACAGGGTCGAGGGAGACCCAGTACTTC	CASSSGTGSRETQYF
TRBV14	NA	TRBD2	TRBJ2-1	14	TGTGCCAGCAGCCGGACTAGCGGGGGTTATGAGCAGTTCTTC	CASSRTSGGYEQFF
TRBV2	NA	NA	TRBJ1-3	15	TGTGCCAGCAGTGCCAGCGATTTCTCTGGAAACACCATATATTTT	CASSASDFSGNTIYF
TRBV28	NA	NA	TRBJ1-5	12	TGTGCCTGTCGGGTACGGGGTCAGCCCCAGCATTTT	CACRVRGQPQHF
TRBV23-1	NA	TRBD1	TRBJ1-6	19	TGCGCCAGCAGTCAATCGCGGACAGGCCCTCCCCGCTATAATTCACCCCTCCACTTT	CASSQSRTGPPRYNSPLHF
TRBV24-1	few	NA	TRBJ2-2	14	TGTGCCACCAGTGATTTAGGCAGCACCGGGGAGCTGTTTTTT	CATSDLGSTGELFF
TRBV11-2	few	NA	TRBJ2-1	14	TGTGCCAGCAGCTCTTCTAAGAAAAACAATGAGCAGTTCTTC	CASSSSKKNNEQFF
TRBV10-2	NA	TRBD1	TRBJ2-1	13	TGCGCCAGCAGTGTGGGACAGGGCATAGAGCAGTTCTTC	CASSVGQGIEQFF
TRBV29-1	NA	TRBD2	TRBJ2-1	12	TGCAGCGTCTCTAGCGGGGGCTATGAGCAGTTCTTC	CSVSSGGYEQFF
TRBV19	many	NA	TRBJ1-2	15	TGTGCCAGTAGTATCTTCGGGTCAGGGATCTATGGCTACACCTTC	CASSIFGSGIYGYTF
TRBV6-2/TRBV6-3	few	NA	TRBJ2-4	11	TGTGCCACCTGTACCAAAAACATTCAGTACTTC	CATCTKNIQYF
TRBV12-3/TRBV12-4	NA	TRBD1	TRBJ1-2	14	TGTGCCAGCAGACTCTCGGGACAGGGAGATGGCTACACCTTC	CASRLSGQGDGYTF
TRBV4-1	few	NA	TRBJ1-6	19	TGCGCCAGCAGCCAAGTACTCAACTCGGGGAGGTCCTATAATTCACCCCTCCACTTT	CASSQVLNSGRSYNSPLHF
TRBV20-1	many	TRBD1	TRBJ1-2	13	TGCAGTGCCCTCAACAGGGGGGGCTATGGCTACACCTTC	CSALNRGGYGYTF
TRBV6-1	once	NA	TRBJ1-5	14	TGTGCCAGCAGAGGGGGTATAAGCAATCAGCCCCAGCATTTT	CASRGGISNQPQHF